Included here is one TCR beta chain sequence, with context. The data were obtained in a study of blood T cells in healthy people across ages. Sample donors were healthy Caucasian individuals that came from Russia, aged about 6 to 95. V gave up 0 bases and J gave up 4 bases; unmatched junction bases: 5. The germline V gene encodes CDR1 LGHNA and CDR2 YSLEER. The CDR3 has 15 amino acids. Alongside a J-beta primer mix, a sample-barcoded 5' primer served in a second PCR lasting about 7 to 12 cycles. Carrying 12 random nucleotides, a template-switch adaptor labeled each individual cDNA molecule. TCRdb re-derived calls from the 5' RACE reads in MiXCR, one entry per CDR3 protein. This sample carries 600,000 to 1,000,000 distinct CDR3 sequences, just under 25% of them seen once, and the ten largest clones take approximately 3.7%. The sample was also reused in another study, on T cells of mothers and their children.

This clonotype was sampled from a boy aged 5-17 years in good health. The chain combines TRBV4-3 with TRBJ1-1; TRBD1 matches at 7 bases. Sequencing used blood. CDR3 region: CASSQDRDSLTEAFF. The CDR3 coding sequence is TGCGCCAGCAGCCAAGATCGGGACAGCCTCACTGAAGCTTTCTTT.